The 2 T cell receptor beta chains reported below all come from one sample, sequenced in a study of Ad26.COV2.S vaccination and SARS-CoV-2 variants. Treatment indicated: roughly 18 received Ad26.COV2.S at low or high dose, single or two shots; roughly 5 received placebo; per-sample allocation not given. Day 63 after the first vaccine or placebo injection was the time point for sampling. The data were produced by immunoSEQ multiplex PCR, yet TCRdb's version contains in-frame clones alone and is incomplete. Of 400,000 to 450,000 clones in the sample, over 80% are singletons; the top ten hold around 1.8%. The sequencing here drew on peripheral blood, taken in a trial of Ad26.COV2.S vaccine versus placebo. The receptors stem from a person aged 18-65 years who received the Ad26.COV2.S COVID-19 vaccine or a placebo.

The J gene is TRBJ2-1, the V gene TRBV5-5; TRBD1 matches 7 bases. This CDR3 has 14 amino acids. Germline V gene lookup returns CDR1 SGHKS and CDR2 YYEKEE (reference sequence). The V segment lost 4 bases and the J segment 5 bases; nucleotides outside the gene matches: 6. The CDR3 sequence: CASSTRTGDNEQFF. CDR3 nucleotides: TGTGCCAGCAGCACCCGTACAGGGGACAATGAGCAGTTCTTC.

The rearrangement links TRBV6-2 or TRBV6-3 to TRBJ2-1, with D perhaps matching TRBD1 (5 bases). The germline V gene encodes CDR1 MNHEY and CDR2 SVGEGT. The CDR3 runs to 12 residues. The germline V and J ends were trimmed by 5 bases and 13 bases, with 15 bases remaining between them. The chain's CDR3 is CASSLGRWGQFF. The CDR3 nucleotides are TGTGCCAGCAGTCTTGGACGGTGGGGCCAGTTCTTC.